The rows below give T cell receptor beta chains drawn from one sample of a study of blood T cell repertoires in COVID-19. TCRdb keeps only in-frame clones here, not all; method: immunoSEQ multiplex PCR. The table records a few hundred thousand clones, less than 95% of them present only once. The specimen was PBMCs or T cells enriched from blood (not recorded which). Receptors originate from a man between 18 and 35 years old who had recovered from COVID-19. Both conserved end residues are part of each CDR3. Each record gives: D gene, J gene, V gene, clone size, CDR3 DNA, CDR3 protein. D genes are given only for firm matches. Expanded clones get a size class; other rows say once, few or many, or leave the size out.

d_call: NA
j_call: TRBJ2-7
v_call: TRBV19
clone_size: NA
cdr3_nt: TGTGCCAGTAGTATAGCCGCGGTGGCAGGGGGGTCCTACGAGCAGTACTTC
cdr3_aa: CASSIAAVAGGSYEQYF

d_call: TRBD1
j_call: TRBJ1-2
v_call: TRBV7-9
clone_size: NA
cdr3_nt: TGTGCCAGCAGCTTGCCCGGGACAGGGGGAGGCTACACCTTC
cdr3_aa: CASSLPGTGGGYTF

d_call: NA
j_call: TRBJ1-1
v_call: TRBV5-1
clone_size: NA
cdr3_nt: TGCGCCAGCAGCTTGCAGGCAGCTACATCGAACACTGAAGCTTTCTTT
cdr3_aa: CASSLQAATSNTEAFF

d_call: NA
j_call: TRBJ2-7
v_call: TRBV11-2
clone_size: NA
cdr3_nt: TGTGCCAGCAGCCCCGGTCGTACTGGTTCCTACGAGCAGTACTTC
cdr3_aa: CASSPGRTGSYEQYF

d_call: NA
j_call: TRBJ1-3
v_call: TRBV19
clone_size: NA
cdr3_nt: TGTGCCAGTAGTTCCAACTCCCTCCTTGGAAACACCATATATTTT
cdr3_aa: CASSSNSLLGNTIYF

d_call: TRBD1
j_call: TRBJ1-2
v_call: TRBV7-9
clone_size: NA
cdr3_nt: TGTGCCAGCAGCTTAATACCAGGGGGCCATGGCTACACCTTC
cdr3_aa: CASSLIPGGHGYTF

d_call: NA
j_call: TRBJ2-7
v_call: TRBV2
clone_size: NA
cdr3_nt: TGTGCCAGCAACGGAGGGGGAGGGGGCGAGCAGTACTTC
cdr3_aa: CASNGGGGGEQYF

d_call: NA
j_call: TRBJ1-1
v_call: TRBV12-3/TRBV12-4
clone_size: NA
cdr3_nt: TGTGCCAGCAGAAGAGACAGCGAAGCTTTCTTT
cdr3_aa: CASRRDSEAFF

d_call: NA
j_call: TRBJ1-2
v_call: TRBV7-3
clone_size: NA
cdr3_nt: TGTGCCAGCAGCTCTAACAGGGAAACCCACTATGGCTACACCTTC
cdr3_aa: CASSSNRETHYGYTF

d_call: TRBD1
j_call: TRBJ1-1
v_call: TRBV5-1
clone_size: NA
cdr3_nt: TGCGCCAGCAGCCTCATCCCCTCGGGACAGGGAGGGACTGAAGCTTTCTTT
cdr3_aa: CASSLIPSGQGGTEAFF

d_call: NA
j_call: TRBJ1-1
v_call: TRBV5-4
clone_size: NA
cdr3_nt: TGTGCCAGCAGCTCCGTAGAGAACACTGAAGCTTTCTTT
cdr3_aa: CASSSVENTEAFF

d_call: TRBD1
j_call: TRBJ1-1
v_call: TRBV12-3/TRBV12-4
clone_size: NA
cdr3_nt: TGTGCCAGCAGTTTATCAGGGGGTGGAGAGGCTTTCTTT
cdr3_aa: CASSLSGGGEAFF

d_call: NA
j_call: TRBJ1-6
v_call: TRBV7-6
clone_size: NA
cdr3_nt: TGTGCCAGCAGCTTAGATGTCGGGAACAATTCACCCCTCCACTTT
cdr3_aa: CASSLDVGNNSPLHF

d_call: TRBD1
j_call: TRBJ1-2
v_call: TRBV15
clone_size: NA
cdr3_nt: TGTGCCACCAGCAGAGATATTGGTGGGGCAGGGGGCGCGGGTGGCTACACCTTC
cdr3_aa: CATSRDIGGAGGAGGYTF

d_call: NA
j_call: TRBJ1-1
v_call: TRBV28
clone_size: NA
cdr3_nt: TGTGCCAGCCCTAGGCCAGGGGTCGGAGCTTTCTTT
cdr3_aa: CASPRPGVGAFF

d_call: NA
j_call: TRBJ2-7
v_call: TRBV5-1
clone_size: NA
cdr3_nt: TGCGCCAGCAGCTTCCAGGGTGGCGACGAGCAGTACTTC
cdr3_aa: CASSFQGGDEQYF

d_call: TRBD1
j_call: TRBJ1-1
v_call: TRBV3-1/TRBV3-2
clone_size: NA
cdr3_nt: TGTGCCAGCAGCCAATCGACAGGGCCTGAAGCTTTCTTT
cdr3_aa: CASSQSTGPEAFF

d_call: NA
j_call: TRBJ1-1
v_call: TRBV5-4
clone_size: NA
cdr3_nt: TGTGCCAGCAGCCGCAAGGGGCCGGACACTGAAGCTTTCTTT
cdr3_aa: CASSRKGPDTEAFF

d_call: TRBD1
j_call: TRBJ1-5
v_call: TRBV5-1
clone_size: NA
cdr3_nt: TGCGCCAGCAGCCCCAACAGGGGTCAGCCCCAGCATTTT
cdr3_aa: CASSPNRGQPQHF

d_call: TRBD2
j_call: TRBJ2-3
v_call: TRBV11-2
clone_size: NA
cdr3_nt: TGTGCCAGCAGCTTACTCGCGACTAGCGCATTTACAGATACGCAGTATTTT
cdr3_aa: CASSLLATSAFTDTQYF

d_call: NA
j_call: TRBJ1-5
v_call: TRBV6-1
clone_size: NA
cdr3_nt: TGTGCCAGCAGTGAAGGGTTGGGGGGTTCCCAGCATTTT
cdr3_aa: CASSEGLGGSQHF

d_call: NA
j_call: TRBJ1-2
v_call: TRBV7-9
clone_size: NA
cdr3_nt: TGTGCCAGCAGCTTAGTGGGGCGGGGAGACTATGGCTACACCTTC
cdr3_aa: CASSLVGRGDYGYTF

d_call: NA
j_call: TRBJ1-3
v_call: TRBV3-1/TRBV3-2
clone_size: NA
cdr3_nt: TGTGCCAGCGCACTCCGAAACACCATATATTTT
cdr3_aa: CASALRNTIYF

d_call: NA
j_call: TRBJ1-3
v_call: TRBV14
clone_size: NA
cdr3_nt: TGTGCCAGCAGCCAAGTGCACACCTTCTCTGGAAACACCATATATTTT
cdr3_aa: CASSQVHTFSGNTIYF

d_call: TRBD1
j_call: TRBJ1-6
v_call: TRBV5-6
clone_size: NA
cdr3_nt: TGTGCCAGCAGCTTCGGACAGGGGGCAGGTTCACCCCTCCACTTT
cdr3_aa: CASSFGQGAGSPLHF

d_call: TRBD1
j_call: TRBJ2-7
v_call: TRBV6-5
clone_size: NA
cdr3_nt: TGTGCCAGCAGTTCTCTGGGACAGTCCTACGAGCAGTACTTC
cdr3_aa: CASSSLGQSYEQYF

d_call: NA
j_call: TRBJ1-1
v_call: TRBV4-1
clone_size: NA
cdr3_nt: TGCGCCAGCAGGCTCAGGGCAGGAAGAGGTGGTCGTACTGAAGCTTTCTTT
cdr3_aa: CASRLRAGRGGRTEAFF

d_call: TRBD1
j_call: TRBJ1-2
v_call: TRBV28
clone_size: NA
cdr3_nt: TGTGCCAGCAGCCCGGGACAGGGGGCCTATGGCTACACCTTC
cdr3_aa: CASSPGQGAYGYTF

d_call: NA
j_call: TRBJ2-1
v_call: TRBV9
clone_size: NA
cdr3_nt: TGTGCCAGCAGCGTAGAAGGGGGTCATTACAATGAGCAGTTCTTC
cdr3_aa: CASSVEGGHYNEQFF

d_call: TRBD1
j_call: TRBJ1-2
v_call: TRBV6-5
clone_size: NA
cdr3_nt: TGTGCCAGCAAAAGGGACAGGACCCCTAACTATGGCTACACCTTC
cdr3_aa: CASKRDRTPNYGYTF

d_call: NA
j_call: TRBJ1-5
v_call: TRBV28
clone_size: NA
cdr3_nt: TGTGCCAGCAGTTCCCTCGAAGGGGGAACTCAGCCCCAGCATTTT
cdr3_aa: CASSSLEGGTQPQHF

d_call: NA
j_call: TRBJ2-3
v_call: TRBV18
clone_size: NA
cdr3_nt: TGTGCCAGCTCACCTCCCGGGGCAGATACGCAGTATTTT
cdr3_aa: CASSPPGADTQYF

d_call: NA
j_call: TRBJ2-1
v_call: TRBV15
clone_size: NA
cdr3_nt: TGTGCCACCAGCAGAGACCTTAGCTCCTACAATGAGCAGTTCTTC
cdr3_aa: CATSRDLSSYNEQFF

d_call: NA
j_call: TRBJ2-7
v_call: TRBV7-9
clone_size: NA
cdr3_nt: TGTGCCAGCAGCTTAGGAGTTGCGGCCTACGAGCAGTACTTC
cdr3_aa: CASSLGVAAYEQYF

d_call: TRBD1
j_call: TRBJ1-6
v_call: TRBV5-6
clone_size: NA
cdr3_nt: TGTGCCAGCAGCTTGGGGACAGGGGTTCGGGTGAGGAATTCACCCCTCCACTTT
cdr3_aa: CASSLGTGVRVRNSPLHF

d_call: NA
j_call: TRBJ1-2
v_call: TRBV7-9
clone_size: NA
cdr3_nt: TGTGCCAGCAGCTTAGTAACAGCGGAACCTCACGGCTACACCTTC
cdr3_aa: CASSLVTAEPHGYTF

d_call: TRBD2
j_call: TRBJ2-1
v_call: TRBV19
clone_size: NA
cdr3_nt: TGTGCCAGTGGCTGGACTAGCGGTATCAATGAGCAGTTCTTC
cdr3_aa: CASGWTSGINEQFF

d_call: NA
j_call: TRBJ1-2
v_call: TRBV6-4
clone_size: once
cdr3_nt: TGTGCCAGCAGTCCCGACCCTGGGGGGGTGAATGCTGGCTACACCTTC
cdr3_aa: CASSPDPGGVNAGYTF

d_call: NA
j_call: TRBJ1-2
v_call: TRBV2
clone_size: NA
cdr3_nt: TGTGCCAGCAGCACCGACAGATCTAACTATGGCTACACCTTC
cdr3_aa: CASSTDRSNYGYTF

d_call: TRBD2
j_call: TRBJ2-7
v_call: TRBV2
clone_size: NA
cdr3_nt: TGTGCCAGCAGTGAGCAGGGAGGTGGCGGGAGGCTAGGGGAGCAGTACTTC
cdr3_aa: CASSEQGGGGRLGEQYF

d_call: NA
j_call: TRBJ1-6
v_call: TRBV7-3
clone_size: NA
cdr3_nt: TGTGCCAGCAGCCCCGAAACAGGTTCACCCCTCCACTTT
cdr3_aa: CASSPETGSPLHF

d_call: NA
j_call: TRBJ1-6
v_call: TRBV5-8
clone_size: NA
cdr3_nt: TGTGCCAGCAGCCGGGGGAGGGTACCACCCCTCCACTTT
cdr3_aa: CASSRGRVPPLHF